The following is a T cell receptor beta chain sequence with its context. The sample originates from a study of PD-1 blockade in classical Hodgkin lymphoma. The CDR3 runs to 14 residues. In germline, CDR1 is KGHSH, CDR2 LQKENI. With 2 bases removed from V and 3 bases from J, the gap between germline ends came to 11 bases. Method: immunoSEQ multiplex PCR; TCRdb's copy keeps in-frame clones and lacks some. This sample has some 21,000 clones, with around nine tenths found just once. Indicated time point: newly diagnosed, previously untreated cHL patient sample. The study isolated CD8+ T cells from thawed PBMCs by magnetic negative selection. PBMCs from untreated, newly diagnosed classical Hodgkin lymphoma were comparison samples.

This rearrangement joins TRBV18 to TRBJ2-7; the D is unclear. Specimen: CD8+ T cells from blood. The receptor was derived from a human donor with classical Hodgkin lymphoma. The CDR3 coding sequence is TGTGCCAGCTCACCATATTCTGGGGACTACGAGCAGTACTTC. This gives the protein CASSPYSGDYEQYF.